One TCR beta chain is described in this entry. Its specificity is not known. This CDR3 is also generated by other DNA sequences in the sample. Investigators reverse transcribed all isolated RNA, so they sequenced expressed TCRB transcripts. Libraries were prepared by immunoSEQ multiplex PCR; TCRdb keeps only in-frame clonotypes and omits some of them. The sample has about 340,000 clones, roughly 14% seen once. The data were taken from a study of beta chain features in type 1 diabetes. Study as a whole: Across every sample, 85 million to 120 million sorted cells were examined in total. Whole-study results and caveats: Although PCR might favor shorter templates, it would do so equally in patients and controls. Shorter TCRB CDR3s, moderately but significantly so, were found in Type 1 diabetes patients in all four CD4+ subsets.

The CDR3 length is 12 residues. Between the trimmed V and J ends, which lost 3 bases and 3 bases, there was a span of 4 bases. CDR1 and CDR2 (germline): SGHTA, FQGNSA. The origin of this receptor is a woman aged 18-29 years with type 1 diabetes. Source material: naive CD4+ T cells from blood. The J gene is TRBJ2-3, the V gene TRBV7-2; D remains unclear. CDR3 sequence reads: CASSFLTDTQYF. DNA for the CDR3: TGTGCCAGCAGCTTTTTAACAGATACGCAGTATTTT.